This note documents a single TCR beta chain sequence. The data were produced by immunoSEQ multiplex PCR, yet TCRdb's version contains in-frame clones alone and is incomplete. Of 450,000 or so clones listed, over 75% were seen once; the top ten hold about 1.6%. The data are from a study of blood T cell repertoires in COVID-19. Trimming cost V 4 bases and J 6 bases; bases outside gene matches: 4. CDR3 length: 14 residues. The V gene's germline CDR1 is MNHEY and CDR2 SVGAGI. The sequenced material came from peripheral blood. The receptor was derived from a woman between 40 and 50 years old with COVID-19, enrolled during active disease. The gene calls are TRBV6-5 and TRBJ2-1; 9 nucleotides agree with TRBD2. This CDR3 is CASSLGLAINEQFF. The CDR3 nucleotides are TGTGCCAGCAGTTTGGGACTAGCCATCAATGAGCAGTTCTTC.